This paragraph covers one TCR beta chain sequence. As yet, its antigen is unknown. The record originates from a study of T cell responses to AZD1222 COVID-19 vaccine. The study, taken as a whole, reports: Donors in the cohort were predominantly white British and more often female, and clonal diversity was possibly underestimated. Spike-specific TCRs gained breadth and depth after people received two AZD1222 doses.

Generated by immunoSEQ multiplex PCR, the TCRdb table keeps only in-frame clones and is missing some. The sample lists approximately 210,000 clones; around 94% were seen once. Germline lookup yields CDR1 KGHSH and CDR2 LQKENI. The CDR3 is 15 residues long. V dropped 0 bases and J dropped 6 bases, with 14 bases sitting between them. The sequence came from an adult who received the MenACWY meningococcal vaccine as a control. V is TRBV18 and J is TRBJ2-5, with D possibly being TRBD2 (5 bases). The specimen comprised peripheral blood, sampled 28 days after the second dose of the MenACWY control vaccine. The DNA for the CDR3 is TGTGCCAGCTCACCACCCGTGGCGGGTGGGAAGACCCAGTACTTC. Translation: CASSPPVAGGKTQYF.